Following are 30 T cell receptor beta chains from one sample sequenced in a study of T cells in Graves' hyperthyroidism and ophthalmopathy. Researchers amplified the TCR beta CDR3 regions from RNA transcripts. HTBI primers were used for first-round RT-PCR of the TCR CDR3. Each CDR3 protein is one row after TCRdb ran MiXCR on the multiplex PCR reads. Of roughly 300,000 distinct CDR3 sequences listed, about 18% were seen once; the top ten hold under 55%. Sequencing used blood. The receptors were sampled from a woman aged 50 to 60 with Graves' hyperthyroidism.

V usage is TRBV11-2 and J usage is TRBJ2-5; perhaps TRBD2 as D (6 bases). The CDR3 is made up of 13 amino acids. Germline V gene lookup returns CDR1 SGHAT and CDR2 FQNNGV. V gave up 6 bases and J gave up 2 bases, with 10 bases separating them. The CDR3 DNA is TGTGCCAGCAGGATCGGAGGGCAAGAGACCCAGTACTTC. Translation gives CASRIGGQETQYF.

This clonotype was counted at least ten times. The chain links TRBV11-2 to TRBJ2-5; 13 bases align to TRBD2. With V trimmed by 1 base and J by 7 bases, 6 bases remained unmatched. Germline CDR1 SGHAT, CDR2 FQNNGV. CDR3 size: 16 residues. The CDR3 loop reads CASSLVGTSGMVTQYF. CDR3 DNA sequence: TGTGCCAGCAGCTTAGTCGGGACTAGCGGGATGGTGACCCAGTACTTC.

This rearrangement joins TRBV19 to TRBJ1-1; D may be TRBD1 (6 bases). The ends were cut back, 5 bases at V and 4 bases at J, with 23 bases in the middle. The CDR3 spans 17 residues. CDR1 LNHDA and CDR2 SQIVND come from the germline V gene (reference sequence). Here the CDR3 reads CASSSPPGERWSTEAFF. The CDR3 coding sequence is TGTGCCAGTAGTTCCCCTCCAGGGGAGAGGTGGAGCACTGAAGCTTTCTTT. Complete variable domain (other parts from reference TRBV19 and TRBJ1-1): DGGITQSPKYLFRKEGQNVTLSCEQNLNHDAMYWYRQDPGQGLRLIYYSQIVNDFQKGDIAEGYSVSREKKESFPLTVTSAQKNPTAFYLCASSSPPGERWSTEAFFGQGTRLTVV.

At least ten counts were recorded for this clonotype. CDR3 DNA: TGCAGTGCTACGAAGGGGGAGACCCAGTACTTC. Protein product: CSATKGETQYF. The J gene is TRBJ2-5, the V gene TRBV20-1, with a tentative D call TRBD1 (5 bases). V lost 4 bases to trimming and J lost 5 bases, with 8 bases between them. This CDR3 comprises 11 residues. The germline V gene has CDR1 DFQATT and CDR2 SNEGSKA (reference sequence).

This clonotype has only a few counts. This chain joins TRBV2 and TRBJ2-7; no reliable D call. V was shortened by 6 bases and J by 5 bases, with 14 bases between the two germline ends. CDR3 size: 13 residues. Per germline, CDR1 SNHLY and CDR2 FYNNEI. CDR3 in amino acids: CASRRSTLNEQYV. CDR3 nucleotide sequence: TGTGCCAGCAGGCGCTCGACATTAAACGAGCAGTACGTC.

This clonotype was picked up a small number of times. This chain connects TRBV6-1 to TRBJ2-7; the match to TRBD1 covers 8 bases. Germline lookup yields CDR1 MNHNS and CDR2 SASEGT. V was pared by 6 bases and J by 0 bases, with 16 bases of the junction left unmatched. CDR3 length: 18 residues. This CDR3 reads CASREGAAGTGDSYEQYF. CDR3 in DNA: TGTGCCAGCAGGGAGGGCGCCGCCGGGACAGGAGACTCCTACGAGCAGTACTTC.

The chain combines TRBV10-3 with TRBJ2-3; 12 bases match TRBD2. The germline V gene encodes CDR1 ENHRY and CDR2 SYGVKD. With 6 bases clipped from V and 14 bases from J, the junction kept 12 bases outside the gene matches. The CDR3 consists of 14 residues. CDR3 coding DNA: TGTGCCATCAGACAACTAGCGGGGGGCAGCAACCCGTATTTT. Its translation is CAIRQLAGGSNPYF.

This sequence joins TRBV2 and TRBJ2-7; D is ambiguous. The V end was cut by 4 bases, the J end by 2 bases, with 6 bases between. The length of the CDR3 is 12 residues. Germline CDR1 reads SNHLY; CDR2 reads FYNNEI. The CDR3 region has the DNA TGTGCCAGCAGTGGGGAAACCTACGAGCAGTACGTC. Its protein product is CASSGETYEQYV.

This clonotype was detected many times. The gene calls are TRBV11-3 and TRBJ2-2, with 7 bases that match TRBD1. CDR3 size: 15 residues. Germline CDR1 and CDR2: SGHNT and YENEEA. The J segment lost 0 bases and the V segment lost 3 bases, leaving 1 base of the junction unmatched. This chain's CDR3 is CASSLGQSNTGELFF. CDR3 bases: TGTGCCAGCAGCTTGGGACAGTCGAACACCGGGGAGCTGTTTTTT.

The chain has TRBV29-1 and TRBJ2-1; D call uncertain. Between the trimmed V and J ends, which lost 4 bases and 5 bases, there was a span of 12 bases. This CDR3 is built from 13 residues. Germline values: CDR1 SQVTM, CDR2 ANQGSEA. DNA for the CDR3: TGCAGCGTTGGGATGGTCCTCGACAATGAGCAGTTCTTC. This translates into CSVGMVLDNEQFF.

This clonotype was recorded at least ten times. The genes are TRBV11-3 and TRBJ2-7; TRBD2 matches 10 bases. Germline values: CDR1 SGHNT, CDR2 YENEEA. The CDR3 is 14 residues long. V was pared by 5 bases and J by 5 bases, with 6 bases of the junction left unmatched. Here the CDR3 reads CASSPASGSNEQYF. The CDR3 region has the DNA TGTGCCAGCAGCCCGGCTAGCGGGAGTAACGAGCAGTACTTC. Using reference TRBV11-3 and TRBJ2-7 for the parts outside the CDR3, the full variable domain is EAGVVQSPRYKIIEKKQPVAFWCNPISGHNTLYWYLQNLGQGPELLIRYENEEAVDDSQLPKDRFSAERLKGVDSTLKIQPAELGDSAVYLCASSPASGSNEQYFGPGTRLTVT.

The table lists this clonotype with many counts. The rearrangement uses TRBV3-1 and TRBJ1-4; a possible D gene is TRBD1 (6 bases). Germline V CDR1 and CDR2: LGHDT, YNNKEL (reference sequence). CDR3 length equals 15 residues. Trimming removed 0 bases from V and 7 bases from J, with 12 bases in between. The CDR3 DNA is TGTGCCAGCAGCCAAGAAGGGGGGCAGATTGAAAAACTGTTTTTT. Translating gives CASSQEGGQIEKLFF.

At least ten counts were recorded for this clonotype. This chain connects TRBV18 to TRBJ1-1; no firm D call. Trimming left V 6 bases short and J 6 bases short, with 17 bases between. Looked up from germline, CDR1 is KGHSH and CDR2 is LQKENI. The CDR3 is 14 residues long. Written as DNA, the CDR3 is TGTGCCAGCTCGCCGATCCGGCGGAGTGCTGAAGCTTTCTTT. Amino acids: CASSPIRRSAEAFF. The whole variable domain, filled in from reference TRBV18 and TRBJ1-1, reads NAGVMQNPRHLVRRRGQEARLRCSPMKGHSHVYWYRQLPEEGLKFMVYLQKENIIDESGMPKERFSAEFPKEGPSILRIQQVVRGDSAAYFCASSPIRRSAEAFFGQGTRLTVV.

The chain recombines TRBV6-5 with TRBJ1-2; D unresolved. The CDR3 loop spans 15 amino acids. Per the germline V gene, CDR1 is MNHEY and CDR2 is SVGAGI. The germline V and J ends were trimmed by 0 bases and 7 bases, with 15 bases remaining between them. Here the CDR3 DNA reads TGTGCCAGCAGTTACTCGACGCTGGCTCAGCGTGGCTACACCTTC. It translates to CASSYSTLAQRGYTF.

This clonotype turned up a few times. The CDR3 DNA sequence: TGTGCCAGCAGTTTAGTGGGGGTTACCTATGGCTACACCTTC. Translation gives CASSLVGVTYGYTF. The chain combines TRBV12-3 or TRBV12-4 with TRBJ1-2, with D perhaps TRBD1 (5 bases). CDR3 length: 14 amino acids. V was shortened by 1 base and J by 4 bases, with 10 bases between the two germline ends.

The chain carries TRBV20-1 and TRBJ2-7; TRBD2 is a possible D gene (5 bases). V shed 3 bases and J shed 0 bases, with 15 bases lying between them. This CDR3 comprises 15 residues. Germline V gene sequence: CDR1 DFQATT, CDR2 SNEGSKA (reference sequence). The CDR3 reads CSARDPAGSSYEQYF. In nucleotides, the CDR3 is TGCAGTGCTAGGGACCCTGCGGGCAGCTCCTACGAGCAGTACTTC.

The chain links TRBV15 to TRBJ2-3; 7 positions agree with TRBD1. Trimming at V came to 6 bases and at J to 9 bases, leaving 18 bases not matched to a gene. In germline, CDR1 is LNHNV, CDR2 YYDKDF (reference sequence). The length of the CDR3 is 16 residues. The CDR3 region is CATSTSTGERYETQYF. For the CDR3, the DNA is TGTGCCACCAGTACCTCCACAGGGGAAAGGTACGAAACGCAGTATTTT.

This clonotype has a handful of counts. The CDR3 spells CASSTGTVMFF. The CDR3 DNA reads TGCGCCAGCAGCACCGGGACAGTAATGTTCTTT. The chain links TRBV5-1 to TRBJ1-1; 7 nucleotides line up with TRBD1. CDR3 length: 11 amino acids. The ends lost 4 bases at V and 14 bases at J; junction bases unmatched: 8. Germline CDR1 reads SGHRS; CDR2 reads YFSETQ.

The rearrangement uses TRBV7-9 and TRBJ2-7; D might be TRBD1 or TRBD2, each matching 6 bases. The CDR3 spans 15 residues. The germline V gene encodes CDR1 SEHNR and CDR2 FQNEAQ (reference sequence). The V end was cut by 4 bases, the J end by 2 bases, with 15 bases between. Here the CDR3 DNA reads TGTGCCAGCAGCTCCAGGGGCGGGGACCCCTACGAGCAGTACTTC. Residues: CASSSRGGDPYEQYF.

CDR3 nucleotides: TGTGCCAGCAGTTACTCTACAGGGGATAGAGAGACCCAGTACTTC. It codes for CASSYSTGDRETQYF. This chain links TRBV6-6 with TRBJ2-5; 7 bases agree with TRBD1. Germline values: CDR1 MNHNY, CDR2 SVGAGI (reference sequence). This CDR3 has 15 residues. V lost 0 bases, J lost 4 bases, and 5 bases stayed unmatched.

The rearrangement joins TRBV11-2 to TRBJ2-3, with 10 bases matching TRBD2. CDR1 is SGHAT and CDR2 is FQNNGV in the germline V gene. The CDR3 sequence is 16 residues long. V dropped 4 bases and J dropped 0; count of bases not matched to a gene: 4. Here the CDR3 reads CASSSGLAASTDTQYF. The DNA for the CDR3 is TGTGCCAGCAGCTCTGGACTAGCGGCTAGCACAGATACGCAGTATTTT.

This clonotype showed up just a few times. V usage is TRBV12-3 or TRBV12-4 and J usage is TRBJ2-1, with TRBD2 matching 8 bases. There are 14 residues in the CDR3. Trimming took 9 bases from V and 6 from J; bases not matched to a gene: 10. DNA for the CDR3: TGTGCCAGGGATACGGGGGGGACGTGCAATGAGCAGTTCTTC. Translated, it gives CARDTGGTCNEQFF.

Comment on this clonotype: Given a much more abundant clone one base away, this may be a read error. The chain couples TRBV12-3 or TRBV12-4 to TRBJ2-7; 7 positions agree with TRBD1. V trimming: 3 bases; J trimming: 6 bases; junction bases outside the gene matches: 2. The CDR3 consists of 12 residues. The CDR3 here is CASSFEGAEQYF. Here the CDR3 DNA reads TGTGCCAGCAGTTTCGAGGGGGCCGAGCAGTACTTC.

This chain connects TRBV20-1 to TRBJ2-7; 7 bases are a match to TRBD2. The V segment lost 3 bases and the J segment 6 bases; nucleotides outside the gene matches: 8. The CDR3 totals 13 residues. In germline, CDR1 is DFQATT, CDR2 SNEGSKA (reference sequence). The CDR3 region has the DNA TGCAGTGCTAGGCACGGGACTACCCTCGAGCAGTACTTC. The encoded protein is CSARHGTTLEQYF.

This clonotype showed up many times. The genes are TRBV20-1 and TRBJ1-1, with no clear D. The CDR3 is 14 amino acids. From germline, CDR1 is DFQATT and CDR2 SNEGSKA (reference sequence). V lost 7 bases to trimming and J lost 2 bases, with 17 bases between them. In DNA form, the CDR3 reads TGCAGTGGCAGAGGTGCCAGACCTAACACTGAAGCTTTCTTT. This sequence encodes CSGRGARPNTEAFF.

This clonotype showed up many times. The CDR3 reads CAWSVQGAVTGELFF. CDR3 sequence (DNA): TGTGCCTGGAGTGTGCAGGGGGCCGTCACCGGGGAGCTGTTTTTT. The gene calls are TRBV30 and TRBJ2-2, with TRBD1 identical over 8 bases. Germline-derived CDR1 and CDR2 are GTSNPN and SVGIG (reference sequence). The J segment lost 4 bases and the V segment lost 0 bases, leaving 4 bases of the junction unmatched. CDR3 size: 15 residues.

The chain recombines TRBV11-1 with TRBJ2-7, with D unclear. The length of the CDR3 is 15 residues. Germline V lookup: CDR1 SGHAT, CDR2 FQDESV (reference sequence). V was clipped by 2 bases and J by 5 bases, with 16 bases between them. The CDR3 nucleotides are TGTGCCAGCAGCTTATGGCAAACTCGGCGAAACGAGCAGTACTTC. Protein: CASSLWQTRRNEQYF.

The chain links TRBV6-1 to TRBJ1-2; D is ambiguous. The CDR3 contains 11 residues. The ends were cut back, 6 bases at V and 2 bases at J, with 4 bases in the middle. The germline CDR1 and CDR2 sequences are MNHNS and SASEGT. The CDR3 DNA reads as TGTGCCAGCAGGGACAACTATGGCTACACCTTC. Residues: CASRDNYGYTF.

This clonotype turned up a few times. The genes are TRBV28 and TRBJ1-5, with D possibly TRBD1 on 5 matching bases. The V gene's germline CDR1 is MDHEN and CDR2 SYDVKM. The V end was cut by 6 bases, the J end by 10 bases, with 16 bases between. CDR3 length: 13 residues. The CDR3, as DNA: TGTGCCAGCAGCGACCGGGACGTAGCCCCCCAGCATTTT. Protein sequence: CASSDRDVAPQHF. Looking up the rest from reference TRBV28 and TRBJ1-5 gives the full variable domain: DVKVTQSSRYLVKRTGEKVFLECVQDMDHENMFWYRQDPGLGLRLIYFSYDVKMKEKGDIPEGYSVSREKKERFSLILESASTNQTSMYLCASSDRDVAPQHFGDGTRLSIL.

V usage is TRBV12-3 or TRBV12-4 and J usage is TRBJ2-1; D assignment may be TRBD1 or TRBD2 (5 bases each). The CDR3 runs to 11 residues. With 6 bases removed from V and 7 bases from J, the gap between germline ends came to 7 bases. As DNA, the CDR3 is TGTGCCAGCAGATGGGGGAATGAGCAGTTCTTC. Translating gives CASRWGNEQFF.